This T cell receptor beta chain was captured in a study of blood T cell repertoires in COVID-19. At the level of the study: PBMCs, B-cell-depleted T cells, or T cells were the source of the cDNA or gDNA that made up the material.

This table comes from immunoSEQ multiplex PCR, and its TCRdb copy is limited to in-frame clones, with some not included. The table includes 200,000 to 250,000 clones, about 85% detected once. This CDR3 contains 18 residues. The germline gives CDR1 MDHEN, CDR2 SYDVKM. V shed 6 bases, J shed 5 bases, and the junction held 16 bases outside the gene matches. The receptor's source is a man aged 50-59 years who had recovered from COVID-19. The chain is built from TRBV28 and TRBJ2-2; TRBD1 matches at 9 bases. The sequenced sample was peripheral blood. The CDR3 loop is CASSSPHPGTGRTGELFF. As DNA, the CDR3 is TGTGCCAGCAGCTCCCCACATCCCGGGACAGGGAGGACCGGGGAGCTGTTTTTT.